These 9 T cell receptor beta chains originate from one sample sequenced in a study of blood T cells in healthy people across ages (dated by TCRdb to the mid-2010s). Libraries were constructed by 5' RACE. TCRdb lists the instrument as Illumina HiSeq 2500. The second PCR ran for roughly 7 to 11 cycles and used a J-beta primer mix along with a sample-barcoded 5' primer. The public reads were run again by TCRdb, first through fastp at Q25 and then through MiXCR, and only productive beta chains were kept. Each entry is one CDR3 protein sequence, shown with its most common DNA and genes. Recorded for this sample are around 850,000 distinct CDR3 sequences; 36% of them occurred a single time. 10% to 15% of the sample belongs to the ten largest clones. The sample comprised blood. Receptor source: a man in his late teens or twenties in good health.

Turning to this clonotype: Germline and junction disagree at one end, which may indicate a read error. V is TRBV30 and J is TRBJ2-7; D tentatively fits TRBD1 or TRBD2 (6 bases each). Germline lookup yields CDR1 GTSNPN and CDR2 SVGIG (reference sequence). The CDR3 extends over 13 amino acids. The CDR3 bases are TGTGCCTGGAGTCAATGGGGGGCTAGCGAGCATTACTTC. This codes for CAWSQWGASEHYF.

This clonotype was found a few times. This chain connects TRBV10-3 to TRBJ2-6; the D is unclear. CDR3 length equals 16 residues. Germline V gene data show CDR1 as ENHRY and CDR2 as SYGVKD. Trimming removed 3 bases at V and 0 bases at J, with 9 bases between. CDR3 sequence (DNA): TGTGCCATCAGTGATCTGCAGTCCTCTGGGGCCAACGTCCTGACTTTC. Amino acids: CAISDLQSSGANVLTF.

This rearrangement joins TRBV16 to TRBJ2-1, with D perhaps matching TRBD1 (6 bases). This CDR3 contains 14 residues. V was pared by 7 bases and J by 7 bases, with 17 bases between. Germline V gene lookup returns CDR1 KGHSY and CDR2 FQNENV. CDR3: CASKTQGTGNEQFF. The CDR3 bases are TGTGCCAGCAAGACACAGGGAACGGGGAATGAGCAGTTCTTC.

The chain's CDR3 is CASSLGQVPYEQYF. For the CDR3, the DNA is TGTGCCAGCAGCCTAGGACAGGTACCTTACGAGCAGTACTTC. The V call is TRBV2, the J call TRBJ2-4; 7 nucleotides line up with TRBD1. The J call may be faulty, since TRBJ2-7 better matches the DNA end. The CDR3 extends over 14 amino acids. Germline values: CDR1 SNHLY, CDR2 FYNNEI.

In this sample, this clonotype turned up a few times. The V gene is TRBV12-3 or TRBV12-4, the J gene TRBJ1-4; D gene uncertain. This CDR3 is built from 17 residues. V was pared by 5 bases and J by 0 bases, with 16 bases between. The CDR3 loop is CASSPSGGSATNEKLFF. The CDR3 nucleotides are TGTGCCAGCAGTCCTAGTGGTGGGAGCGCAACTAATGAAAAACTGTTTTTT.

J is TRBJ1-1 and V is TRBV5-5; no reliable D call. The CDR3 has 15 amino acids. Germline CDR1 and CDR2: SGHKS and YYEKEE (reference sequence). The V end was cut by 4 bases, the J end by 1 base, with 14 bases between. This CDR3 reads CASSGMGGSNTEAFF. In DNA form, the CDR3 reads TGTGCCAGCAGCGGTATGGGCGGATCGAACACTGAAGCTTTCTTT.

This clonotype was counted between two and nine times. The chain uses TRBV7-6 and TRBJ2-7, with 7 bases matching TRBD2. The V gene's germline CDR1 is SGHVS and CDR2 FNYEAQ. This CDR3 has 14 residues. With 3 bases clipped from V and 1 base from J, the junction kept 3 bases outside the gene matches. In DNA form, the CDR3 reads TGTGCCAGCAGCTTTAGCGGGTTTTCCTACGAGCAGTACTTC. This gives the protein CASSFSGFSYEQYF.

The sample holds one count of this clonotype. The rearrangement joins TRBV20-1 to TRBJ2-3; D ambiguous. The CDR3 extends over 12 amino acids. Per the germline V gene, CDR1 is DFQATT and CDR2 is SNEGSKA (reference sequence). V shed 3 bases and J shed 4 bases, with 8 bases lying between them. CDR3 protein: CSARLSADTQYF. The DNA for the CDR3 is TGCAGTGCTAGGTTAAGCGCAGATACGCAGTATTTT.

The rearrangement links TRBV10-3 to TRBJ2-5; D remains unclear. The V end was cut by 4 bases, the J end by 0 bases, with 15 bases between. The CDR3 covers 16 residues. CDR1 is ENHRY and CDR2 is SYGVKD in the germline V gene. CDR3 amino acids: CAISGYVTLNQETQYF. The CDR3 DNA reads as TGTGCCATCAGTGGGTACGTCACCCTAAACCAAGAGACCCAGTACTTC.